A selection of T cell receptor beta chains follows, all from one sample in a study of T cell repertoires in cytomegalovirus infection. These receptors are not linked to any known antigen. TCRdb passed the reads through MiXCR, listing each CDR3 protein once. The profile shows under 95,000 distinct CDR3 sequences, more than 40% of them singletons. The specimen comprised CD8+ T cells from cultured PBMCs, sampled from culture after CMV antigen stimulation. The receptors shown here come from a human donor in good health (CMV status not recorded). Some clones in this sample may be carry-over from other donors' samples. CDR3s include the opening cysteine and the closing phenylalanine or tryptophan. Clone size appears in some rows only: once, few, many, or a class for an expanded clone.

abundance,v_gene,j_gene,CDR3aa
-,TRBV12-3/TRBV12-4,TRBJ2-1,CASSPLAGGAYNEQFF
-,TRBV27,TRBJ2-3,CASSLPPLGLAGRNTQYF
-,TRBV27,TRBJ2-7,CASSFLSSGGAYEQYF
-,TRBV13,TRBJ2-1,CASSSGTTYYNEQFF
-,TRBV29-1,TRBJ1-1,CSVEGDGATEAFF
many,TRBV7-8,TRBJ2-6,CASSLEMGRRVAGANVLTF
-,TRBV7-3,TRBJ1-1,CASSLTAGPPYTEAFF
-,TRBV27,TRBJ2-5,CASGQETQYF
-,TRBV5-6,TRBJ1-5,CASSLRGNRLNQPQHF
few,TRBV7-3,TRBJ1-1,CASSPSPARPNTEAFF
many,TRBV7-2,TRBJ1-3,CASSQAGGTGNTIYF
-,TRBV2,TRBJ1-1,CASSEDRAPNTEAFF
-,TRBV7-8,TRBJ2-3,CASSPLRGGSTDTQYF
-,TRBV19,TRBJ1-5,CASSLSHQPQHF
-,TRBV5-6,TRBJ1-2,CASSLSGSNYGYTF
-,TRBV7-9,TRBJ1-3,CASSHQTGTSYRGNTIYF
-,TRBV10-3,TRBJ1-3,CAISESVNLQASGITIYF
-,TRBV5-6,TRBJ2-7,CASSVGQPNEQYF
-,TRBV19,TRBJ1-3,CASRTLEAGNTIYF
-,TRBV29-1,TRBJ2-3,CSVERGLAPAGDTQYF
-,TRBV7-8,TRBJ2-3,CASSSSTGGMGTQYF